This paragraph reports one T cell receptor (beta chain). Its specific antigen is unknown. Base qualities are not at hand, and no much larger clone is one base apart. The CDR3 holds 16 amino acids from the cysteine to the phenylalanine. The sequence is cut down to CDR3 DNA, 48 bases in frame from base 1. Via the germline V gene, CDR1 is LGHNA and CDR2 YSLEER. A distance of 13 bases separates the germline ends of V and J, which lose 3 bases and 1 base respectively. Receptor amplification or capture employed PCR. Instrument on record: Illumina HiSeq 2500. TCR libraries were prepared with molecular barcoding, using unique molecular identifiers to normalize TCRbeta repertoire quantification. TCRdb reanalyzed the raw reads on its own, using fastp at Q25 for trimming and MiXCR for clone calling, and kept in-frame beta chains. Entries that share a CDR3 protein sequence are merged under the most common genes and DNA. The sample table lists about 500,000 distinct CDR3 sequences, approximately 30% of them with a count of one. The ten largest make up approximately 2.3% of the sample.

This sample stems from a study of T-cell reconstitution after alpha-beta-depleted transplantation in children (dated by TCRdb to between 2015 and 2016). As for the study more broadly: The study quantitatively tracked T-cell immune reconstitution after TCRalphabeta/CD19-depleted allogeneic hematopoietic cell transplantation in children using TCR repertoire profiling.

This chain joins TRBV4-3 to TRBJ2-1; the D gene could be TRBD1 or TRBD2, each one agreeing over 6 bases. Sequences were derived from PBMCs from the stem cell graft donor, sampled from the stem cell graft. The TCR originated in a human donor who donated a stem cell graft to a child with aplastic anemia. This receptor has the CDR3 CASSQRGTLSYNEQFF. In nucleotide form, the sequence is TGCGCCAGCAGCCAGAGGGGGACTCTGTCCTACAATGAGCAGTTCTTC.